Shown below are 19 T cell receptor beta chains from a single sample sequenced in a study of blood T cell repertoires in COVID-19. Profiled with immunoSEQ multiplex PCR; TCRdb holds only in-frame clones, not every one. This sample carries roughly 260,000 clones, less than 85% of them seen once, and the ten largest clones take 4.5% to 6%. The sequenced sample consisted of peripheral blood. The receptors come from a woman of 80 years or more with active or convalescent COVID-19.

J is TRBJ2-7 and V is TRBV14; 9 bases align to TRBD1. Losses at the gene ends were 3 bases for V and 2 bases for J; bases not matched to a gene: 8. The CDR3 extends over 16 amino acids. Germline V CDR1 and CDR2: SGHDN, FVKESK. The CDR3 region has the DNA TGTGCCAGCAGCCACAACTTGGGGGACAGGGCCTACGAGCAGTACTTC. Amino acids: CASSHNLGDRAYEQYF.

The chain employs TRBV18 and TRBJ2-1; 10 bases map to TRBD2. J lost 8 bases, V lost 4 bases, and 5 bases had no gene match. The CDR3 spans 14 residues. Germline CDR1 KGHSH, CDR2 LQKENI. In nucleotides, the CDR3 is TGTGCCAGCTCACGGTCTAGCGGGAGCTATGAGCAGTTCTTC. Translation: CASSRSSGSYEQFF. The complete variable domain, with remaining parts taken from reference TRBV18 and TRBJ2-1, reads NAGVMQNPRHLVRRRGQEARLRCSPMKGHSHVYWYRQLPEEGLKFMVYLQKENIIDESGMPKERFSAEFPKEGPSILRIQQVVRGDSAAYFCASSRSSGSYEQFFGPGTRLTVL.

This chain links TRBV5-5 with TRBJ1-1, with 8 bases fitting TRBD1. Trimming at V came to 3 bases and at J to 4 bases, leaving 5 bases not matched to a gene. CDR1 is SGHKS and CDR2 is YYEKEE in the germline V gene (reference sequence). The CDR3 runs 14 residues. The CDR3 DNA reads TGTGCCAGCAGCTCGGGACAGGTCAGCACTGAAGCTTTCTTT. It yields the protein CASSSGQVSTEAFF.

A few counts support this clone. The V and J genes are TRBV7-5 and TRBJ2-3; the table's D call of TRBD2 was not tested on the DNA. TRBV7-5 corresponds to a pseudogene. This CDR3 has 21 residues. Here the CDR3 DNA reads TGTGTCAGAAGTTGTCCAATTAGGGGACTAGCGGGGGAGAAGAGCACAGATACGCAGTATTTT. This codes for CVRSCPIRGLAGEKSTDTQYF.

This chain links TRBV19 with TRBJ2-2; tentatively, D is TRBD1 (6 bases). Per the germline V gene, CDR1 is LNHDA and CDR2 is SQIVND (reference sequence). Trimming left V 4 bases short and J 1 base short, with 10 bases between. CDR3 size: 15 residues. As DNA, the CDR3 is TGTGCCAGTAGTACTCCGGGACAGAACACCGGGGAGCTGTTTTTT. Amino acid sequence: CASSTPGQNTGELFF.

The chain couples TRBV30 to TRBJ2-2; no definite D call. The CDR3 has 15 residues. The ends were cut back, 3 bases at V and 0 bases at J, with 11 bases in the middle. Germline CDR1 GTSNPN, CDR2 SVGIG (reference sequence). The CDR3 protein is CAWSHGGSNTGELFF. Written as DNA, the CDR3 is TGTGCCTGGAGCCATGGCGGATCGAACACCGGGGAGCTGTTTTTT.

This clone was detected a few times. Other DNA sequences in the same sample also yield this CDR3. The V call is TRBV6-5, the J call TRBJ1-3, with 9 positions matching TRBD1. The CDR3 is made up of 14 amino acids. The trim removed 6 bases at V and 2 bases at J, leaving 2 bases unmatched. The germline CDR1 and CDR2 sequences are MNHEY and SVGAGI. The CDR3 spells CASSRTGAGNTIYF. The CDR3 nucleotides read TGTGCCAGCAGCAGGACAGGGGCTGGAAACACCATATATTTT.

The chain links TRBV29-1 to TRBJ2-1, with a possible D match to TRBD1 (6 bases). V lost 4 bases and J lost 0, with 13 bases in between. Germline CDR1 is SQVTM and CDR2 is ANQGSEA. The CDR3 has 15 residues. CDR3 bases: TGCAGCGTTGGGGGACACAAGAGCTCCTACAATGAGCAGTTCTTC. Its protein product is CSVGGHKSSYNEQFF.

V and J are TRBV28 and TRBJ2-7; 9 bases are a match to TRBD1. The CDR3 is 15 residues long. Trimming cost V 3 bases and J 7 bases; bases outside gene matches: 10. Germline lookup yields CDR1 MDHEN and CDR2 SYDVKM. CDR3 residues: CASSLAGTGSYEQYF. The CDR3, as DNA: TGTGCCAGCAGTTTGGCGGGGACAGGGTCGTATGAGCAGTACTTC.

The genes are TRBV5-4 and TRBJ2-3; no reliable D call. Trimming stripped 4 bases from V and 2 bases from J, with 17 bases between. The germline V gene encodes CDR1 SGHNT and CDR2 YYREEE (reference sequence). The CDR3 is made up of 16 amino acids. CDR3 nucleotides: TGTGCCAGCAGCCCAACTACGCTTTCGGTCACAGATACGCAGTATTTT. The encoded protein is CASSPTTLSVTDTQYF. Supplemented by reference TRBV5-4 and TRBJ2-3, the full variable domain reads ETGVTQSPTHLIKTRGQQVTLRCSSQSGHNTVSWYQQALGQGPQFIFQYYREEENGRGNFPPRFSGLQFPNYSSELNVNALELDDSALYLCASSPTTLSVTDTQYFGPGTRLTVL.

The rearrangement uses TRBV6-5 and TRBJ2-3; a weak D match, TRBD2 (7 bases). V lost 9 bases to trimming and J lost 5 bases, with 21 bases between them. Germline loops: CDR1 MNHEY, CDR2 SVGAGI. The CDR3 is 15 residues long. The CDR3 protein is CASGSEGGYRDTQYF. The CDR3 nucleotides are TGTGCCAGTGGATCCGAGGGGGGGTACAGAGATACGCAGTATTTT.

This chain uses TRBV9 with TRBJ2-5; 10 bases are a match to TRBD2. This CDR3 has 15 residues. V lost 2 bases and J lost 5; bases outside the gene matches: 6. The germline CDR1 and CDR2 sequences are SGDLS and YYNGEE. The CDR3 protein is CASSVASGREETQYF. CDR3 sequence (DNA): TGTGCCAGCAGCGTTGCCAGCGGGAGGGAGGAGACCCAGTACTTC.

The chain employs TRBV19 and TRBJ2-1; D gene uncertain. Germline loops: CDR1 LNHDA, CDR2 SQIVND (reference sequence). Trimming shortened V by 6 bases and J by 5 bases, and 11 bases separated the two germline ends. This CDR3 is built from 13 residues. This CDR3 reads CASRGSFHNEQFF. CDR3 sequence (DNA): TGTGCCAGTAGGGGTAGCTTCCACAATGAGCAGTTCTTC.

This chain uses TRBV29-1 with TRBJ2-7; D is uncertain. Germline V CDR1 and CDR2: SQVTM, ANQGSEA. The germline V and J ends were trimmed by 4 bases and 0 bases, with 7 bases remaining between them. The CDR3 runs 12 residues. The CDR3 is CSVVQDSYEQYF. CDR3 coding DNA: TGCAGCGTTGTCCAGGACTCCTACGAGCAGTACTTC.

The chain combines TRBV3-1 (or the pseudogene TRBV3-2) with TRBJ2-1; maybe TRBD1 (7 bases). V lost 3 bases and J lost 6, with 18 bases in between. The germline gives CDR1 LGHDT, CDR2 YNNKEL (reference sequence). The CDR3 has 16 residues. The CDR3 spells CASSQERTGGVNEQFF. The CDR3 bases are TGTGCCAGCAGCCAGGAGCGGACAGGAGGGGTCAATGAGCAGTTCTTC.

As regards this clone: An end of the junction differs from the germline gene, which may be a read error. The chain couples TRBV19 to TRBJ1-5; 9 bases agree with TRBD1. The germline CDR1 and CDR2 sequences are LNHDA and SQIVND (reference sequence). The CDR3 has 15 residues. CDR3 nucleotides: TGTGCCAGTAGTTTAGACAGGGGGGTGGTTCAGCCCCAGCATTTT. This codes for CASSLDRGVVQPQHF.

V gene TRBV2 combines with J gene TRBJ1-1, with D perhaps matching TRBD1 (5 bases). Germline V gene data show CDR1 as SNHLY and CDR2 as FYNNEI. V lost 3 bases and J 3 bases, leaving 17 bases between the germline ends. The CDR3 contains 16 residues. CDR3 nucleotide sequence: TGTGCCAGCAGTGAGCGGGGGGTGTCACGGGACACTGAAGCTTTCTTT. Its translation is CASSERGVSRDTEAFF.

The rearrangement joins TRBV4-1 to TRBJ1-1; 7 nucleotides line up with TRBD1. V was clipped by 0 bases and J by 4 bases; unmatched bases: 11. Germline-derived CDR1 and CDR2 are MGHRA and YSYEKL. The CDR3 length is 17 residues. The CDR3 here is CASSQELDRGLATEAFF. DNA of the CDR3: TGCGCCAGCAGCCAAGAACTCGATAGGGGGCTTGCCACTGAAGCTTTCTTT.

V and J are TRBV5-4 and TRBJ2-3, with TRBD2 as a possible D gene (6 bases). The CDR3 loop spans 16 amino acids. Germline V gives CDR1 SGHNT, CDR2 YYREEE (reference sequence). The V and J ends lost 3 bases and 5 bases respectively, with 19 bases between them. CDR3 protein: CASSSGGSGTLDTQYF. The DNA of the CDR3 is TGTGCCAGCAGCTCCGGGGGTAGCGGCACGTTAGATACGCAGTATTTT.